The 14 T cell receptor beta chains reported below all come from one sample, sequenced in a study of response to subunit inactivated influenza vaccine. TCRdb re-analysed the RT-PCR reads in MiXCR, keeping a single row per CDR3 protein. The sample lists 590,000 or so distinct CDR3 sequences, about 15% occurring once. Source: PBMCs from blood, taken around two weeks before vaccination. These receptors were collected from a man in his fifties or sixties who received an inactivated influenza vaccine.

The sample holds a few counts of this clonotype. The chain links TRBV5-6 to TRBJ2-7; 10 bases align to TRBD1. The CDR3 spans 15 residues. Germline CDR1 reads SGHDT; CDR2 reads YYEEEE. V was clipped by 3 bases and J by 2 bases; unmatched bases: 5. The CDR3 protein is CASSYGQGGTYEQYF. In DNA form, the CDR3 reads TGTGCCAGCAGCTACGGACAGGGGGGGACCTACGAGCAGTACTTC.

The CDR3 reads CASLGGTDTEAFF. DNA for the CDR3: TGTGCCTCCTTGGGGGGGACGGACACTGAAGCTTTCTTT. The chain joins TRBV5-4 to TRBJ1-1; a weak D match, TRBD1 (5 bases). The germline V gene encodes CDR1 SGHNT and CDR2 YYREEE (reference sequence). CDR3 size: 13 residues. Trimming removed 10 bases from V and 3 bases from J, with 16 bases in between. Drawing the rest from reference TRBV5-4 and TRBJ1-1, the complete variable domain is ETGVTQSPTHLIKTRGQQVTLRCSSQSGHNTVSWYQQALGQGPQFIFQYYREEENGRGNFPPRFSGLQFPNYSSELNVNALELDDSALYLCASLGGTDTEAFFGQGTRLTVV.

This chain's CDR3 is CSVPARGANTEAFF. For the CDR3, the DNA is TGCAGCGTTCCCGCCAGGGGGGCTAACACTGAAGCTTTCTTT. The chain uses TRBV29-1 and TRBJ1-1; 7 bases line up with TRBD1. This CDR3 contains 14 residues. V trimming: 5 bases; J trimming: 2 bases; junction bases outside the gene matches: 8. Germline loops: CDR1 SQVTM, CDR2 ANQGSEA. The full variable domain, with the rest looked up from reference TRBV29-1 and TRBJ1-1, is SAVISQKPSRDICQRGTSLTIQCQVDSQVTMMFWYRQQPGQSLTLIATANQGSEATYESGFVIDKFPISRPNLTFSTLTVSNMSPEDSSIYLCSVPARGANTEAFFGQGTRLTVV.

The genes are TRBV25-1 and TRBJ1-1; TRBD1 is a possible D gene (5 bases). The CDR3 runs to 12 residues. Germline CDR1 is MGHDK and CDR2 is SYGVNS. V gave up 3 bases and J gave up 6 bases, with 8 bases separating them. CDR3 DNA: TGTGCCAGCAGTGAGGGGGTCGCTGAAGCTTTCTTT. Translating it yields CASSEGVAEAFF.

This clonotype was recorded a few times. V gene TRBV2 combines with J gene TRBJ2-1, with 7 nucleotides matching TRBD1. V shed 6 bases, J shed 7 bases, and the junction held 15 bases outside the gene matches. The CDR3 runs to 16 residues. CDR1 and CDR2 (germline): SNHLY, FYNNEI. CDR3 protein: CASRIPRGNNFNEQFF. As DNA, the CDR3 is TGTGCCAGCAGGATACCCAGGGGGAATAATTTTAATGAGCAGTTCTTC.

The chain is built from TRBV5-1 and TRBJ2-7, with D perhaps being TRBD1 or TRBD2 (6 bases each). V lost 1 base to trimming and J lost 5 bases, with 13 bases between them. The germline CDR1 and CDR2 sequences are SGHRS and YFSETQ. The CDR3 is 14 amino acids. DNA of the CDR3: TGCGCCAGCAGCTTGACAGGGCGGGAAAACGAGCAGTACTTC. Encoded protein: CASSLTGRENEQYF.

This chain joins TRBV19 and TRBJ1-6; D unclear. V was shortened by 6 bases and J by 14 bases, with 26 bases between the two germline ends. The CDR3 loop spans 16 amino acids. The germline CDR1 and CDR2 sequences are LNHDA and SQIVND (reference sequence). As DNA, the CDR3 is TGTGCCAGTAGAGCGCAGGCACCCGTAGCGAATTCGGCCCTCCACTTT. Translating it yields CASRAQAPVANSALHF.

Here the CDR3 DNA reads TGTGCCAGCAGTGTCGGACAGGGGGGAGGTGAGACCCAGTACTTC. Its protein product is CASSVGQGGGETQYF. J is TRBJ2-5 and V is TRBV12-3 or TRBV12-4, with 10 bases lining up with TRBD1. This CDR3 has 15 amino acids. V lost 5 bases to trimming and J lost 5 bases; unmatched junction nucleotides: 8.

The chain links TRBV5-4 to TRBJ2-2; unclear D gene. Germline CDR1 SGHNT, CDR2 YYREEE (reference sequence). The CDR3 consists of 15 residues. V lost 0 bases and J lost 4, with 10 bases in between. CDR3 nucleotide sequence: TGTGCCAGCAGCTTGGGGGGTCAGCGCACCGGGGAGCTGTTTTTT. Its protein is CASSLGGQRTGELFF.

V gene TRBV7-8 combines with J gene TRBJ1-1; no firm D call. Germline lookup yields CDR1 SGHVS and CDR2 FQNEAQ. V shed 5 bases and J shed 0 bases, with 13 bases lying between them. The CDR3 loop spans 15 amino acids. The CDR3 nucleotides are TGTGCCAGCAGCCGCCAAACTGGGTTGAACACTGAAGCTTTCTTT. Translated: CASSRQTGLNTEAFF. Full variable domain (outside the CDR3, taken from reference TRBV7-8 and TRBJ1-1): GAGVSQSPRYKVAKRGQDVALRCDPISGHVSLFWYQQALGQGPEFLTYFQNEAQLDKSGLPSDRFFAERPEGSVSTLKIQRTQQEDSAVYLCASSRQTGLNTEAFFGQGTRLTVV.

This clonotype was detected a few times. V and J are TRBV11-2 and TRBJ2-3; D may be TRBD2 (5 bases). The CDR3 covers 18 residues. Trimming removed 1 base from V and 0 bases from J, with 17 bases in between. The germline V gene has CDR1 SGHAT and CDR2 FQNNGV. CDR3 sequence: CASSLVFSSGQSTDTQYF. The CDR3 DNA reads TGTGCCAGCAGCTTAGTATTCTCCAGCGGCCAAAGCACAGATACGCAGTATTTT.

This clonotype was observed a few times. This chain uses TRBV4-3 with TRBJ2-5, with D unresolved. Germline CDR1 is LGHNA and CDR2 is YSLEER. Trimming left V 1 base short and J 1 base short, with 10 bases between. The CDR3 loop spans 15 amino acids. The CDR3 spells CASSQVATVQETQYF. CDR3 in DNA: TGCGCCAGCAGCCAAGTTGCGACGGTCCAAGAGACCCAGTACTTC.

This clonotype was counted a few times. This sequence joins TRBV7-2 and TRBJ1-5; D is uncertain. Germline V gene sequence: CDR1 SGHTA, CDR2 FQGNSA. The V end lost 0 bases, the J end lost 3 bases, and 9 bases lay between the germline ends. The CDR3 extends over 15 amino acids. CDR3 nucleotide sequence: TGTGCCAGCAGCTTAGCTCTAGGTAACAATCAGCCCCAGCATTTT. Its protein is CASSLALGNNQPQHF.

The sample holds a few counts of this clonotype. The chain is built from TRBV29-1 and TRBJ2-7; 7 bases agree with TRBD2. Unmatched junction bases numbered 3, after V lost 3 bases and J lost 1 base. The CDR3 has 13 residues. CDR1 and CDR2 (germline): SQVTM, ANQGSEA. The CDR3 DNA reads as TGCAGCGTTGATGGGGGGGGTTCCTACGAGCAGTACTTC. The encoded protein is CSVDGGGSYEQYF.